These 11 T cell receptor beta chains were all obtained from the same sample, sequenced in a study of cytomegalovirus exposure and HLA in healthy donors. The study ran its PCR with 60 Vbeta and 13 Jbeta primers. Assay: immunoSEQ multiplex PCR; the TCRdb copy retains only in-frame clones and omits some. The sample includes about 98,000 clones, over 80% seen only once; the top ten take under 4.5%. The sample was PBMCs. Receptors were obtained from a female donor in good health and CMV-seropositive.

The V and J genes are TRBV15 and TRBJ2-3; 12 bases fit TRBD2. Unmatched junction bases numbered 7, after V lost 4 bases and J lost 5 bases. Germline V lookup: CDR1 LNHNV, CDR2 YYDKDF (reference sequence). This CDR3 comprises 16 residues. The CDR3: CATSTWTSGEVDTQYF. CDR3 bases: TGTGCCACCAGCACCTGGACTAGCGGGGAGGTAGATACGCAGTATTTT.

CDR3 residues: CASSPQLRSTDTQYF. In nucleotides, the CDR3 is TGTGCCAGCAGCCCCCAACTGCGGAGCACAGATACGCAGTATTTT. This rearrangement joins TRBV5-5 to TRBJ2-3; D gene uncertain. V lost 4 bases and J 0 bases, leaving 12 bases between the germline ends. This CDR3 spans 15 amino acids. CDR1 and CDR2 (germline): SGHKS, YYEKEE (reference sequence).

The chain carries TRBV29-1 and TRBJ2-3; TRBD1 aligns across 8 bases. The CDR3 contains 14 residues. V was pared by 5 bases and J by 5 bases, with 9 bases of the junction left unmatched. Germline assignment: CDR1 SQVTM and CDR2 ANQGSEA. CDR3: CSVNRGSQRDTQYF. CDR3 sequence (DNA): TGCAGCGTTAACAGGGGGAGCCAGCGAGATACGCAGTATTTT.

This clone was observed a handful of times. The chain uses TRBV4-1 and TRBJ2-1; 7 bases map to TRBD2. The length of the CDR3 is 15 residues. Germline V gives CDR1 MGHRA, CDR2 YSYEKL. Trimming at V came to 4 bases and at J to 0 bases, leaving 3 bases not matched to a gene. CDR3 residues: CASSLGTTSYNEQFF. The CDR3, as DNA: TGCGCCAGCAGCCTCGGGACTACCTCCTACAATGAGCAGTTCTTC.

This sequence joins TRBV7-2 and TRBJ1-2, with 10 bases that match TRBD1. Per the germline V gene, CDR1 is SGHTA and CDR2 is FQGNSA. Germline trimming cut 1 base from V and 0 bases from J; bases unmatched to any gene: 2. This CDR3 region has 16 residues. The CDR3 loop is CASSLEDRGTNYGYTF. The CDR3 region has the DNA TGTGCCAGCAGCTTAGAGGACAGGGGGACTAACTATGGCTACACCTTC.

J is TRBJ2-5 and V is TRBV27; 7 bases are a match to TRBD1. This CDR3 has 14 amino acids. J was trimmed by 3 bases and V by 10 bases; bases with no gene match: 11. In germline, CDR1 is MNHEY, CDR2 SMNVEV (reference sequence). The CDR3 region is CATRRLGGEETQYF. The DNA for the CDR3 is TGTGCCACCCGACGTCTAGGGGGCGAAGAGACCCAGTACTTC.

This chain connects TRBV1 to TRBJ1-1; TRBD1, the table's D call, was not compared with the DNA. TRBV1 is a pseudogene. The CDR3 totals 13 residues. The CDR3 here is CTRDRERYTEAFF. The DNA for the CDR3 is TGCACCAGGGACAGGGAGAGGTACACTGAAGCTTTCTTT.

The V gene is TRBV6-6, the J gene TRBJ2-7; tentatively, D is TRBD1 (6 bases). Germline loops: CDR1 MNHNY, CDR2 SVGAGI (reference sequence). This CDR3 has 16 residues. The germline V and J ends were trimmed by 7 bases and 3 bases, with 22 bases remaining between them. As DNA, the CDR3 is TGTGCCAGCACCACTCACGGAAGGGGGAGATTCTACGAGCAGTACTTC. This translates into CASTTHGRGRFYEQYF.

In its sample, this clone was seen a few times. The CDR3 DNA reads as TGTGCCAGCAGCTCCACCGGGGGAGGGATCCACGAGCAGTACTTC. Translating it yields CASSSTGGGIHEQYF. This sequence joins TRBV7-8 and TRBJ2-7; TRBD2 matches 7 bases. This CDR3 comprises 15 residues. CDR1 is SGHVS and CDR2 is FQNEAQ in the germline V gene. Trimming cost V 4 bases and J 5 bases; bases outside gene matches: 11.

The chain joins TRBV2 to TRBJ1-1; D possibly corresponds to TRBD1 (5 bases). The V end was cut by 4 bases, the J end by 1 base, with 7 bases between. CDR3 length: 13 residues. From germline, CDR1 is SNHLY and CDR2 FYNNEI. The chain's CDR3 is CASSGDRNTEAFF. The CDR3 DNA follows: TGTGCCAGCAGTGGAGACAGGAACACTGAAGCTTTCTTT.

The rearrangement joins TRBV30 to TRBJ2-7, with unresolved D. Germline V gene data show CDR1 as GTSNPN and CDR2 as SVGIG (reference sequence). V lost 3 bases and J lost 4, with 13 bases in between. The CDR3 length is 13 residues. CDR3 residues: CAWRAAGTYEQYF. CDR3 DNA sequence: TGTGCCTGGAGGGCGGCCGGTACATACGAGCAGTACTTC. The whole variable domain, remainder taken from reference TRBV30 and TRBJ2-7, is SQTIHQWPATLVQPVGSPLSLECTVEGTSNPNLYWYRQAAGRGLQLLFYSVGIGQISSEVPQNLSASRPQDRQFILSSKKLLLSDSGFYLCAWRAAGTYEQYFGPGTRLTVT.